The sequence of this T cell receptor (beta chain) was determined in a study of cytomegalovirus exposure and HLA in healthy donors (dated by TCRdb to about 2017). About the study as a whole: An earlier analysis of roughly 610 of the donors reported approximately 260 Gb of sequence data and 95 million to 130 million unique TCR beta sequences obtained from approximately 180 million T cells. Roughly 320 gigabases of sequencing data and tens of millions of unique TCR sequences made up an early release that covered 500 to 700 HLA-typed donors. Of the roughly 420 genotyped donors, 80% to 90% were placed in the genetic ancestry cluster associated with self-reported Caucasian donors. The study aimed to test whether signatures of past pathogen exposure could be identified by cataloging public T cell receptors. The study used immunosequencing to profile the T cell repertoires of hundreds of subjects and linked those repertoires to cytomegalovirus serostatus. Besides the first cohort of roughly 700 subjects, a separate validation cohort made up of some 110 different subjects was used. The study combined high-throughput TCR immunosequencing, statistical association of individual TCRs with disease status, and machine learning to predict cytomegalovirus infection status. To study patterns of TCR occurrence, a later analysis re-analyzed previously published TCR beta repertoires from 500 to 850 donors and added high-resolution HLA genotyping. Rather than drawing on any new phenotypic data, the later analysis identified candidate immune exposures from TCR beta sequences and the way those sequences occurred across donors. In an earlier analysis of 500 to 650 of the donors, high-throughput TCR beta sequencing was used to judge whether each TCR beta V gene segment behaved as functional or pseudogenic. Donor age, sex, ethnicity and CMV serostatus were collected together with the repertoire data. Genome-wide SNP genotypes for about 55% of the roughly 670 donors were used in a later genetic analysis, which treated that subset as a discovery cohort. All discovery cohort repertoires had been generated on a single sequencing platform. Class I and class II HLA loci were covered by the typing at four-digit resolution. Typing coverage varied by locus: roughly 629-640 donors for A, B, C, DRB1 and DQB1; approximately 500 for DQA1; more than 600 for DPA1; approximately 470 for DPB1. About 5 DR-DQ haplotypes were handled as single units for association and clustering, since linkage in the cohort was strong. Among several hundred genotyped donors of the cohort, an average of approximately 240,000 unique TCR beta nucleotide sequences was sequenced per donor, of which about 18% were non-productive.

CDR1 SGHAT and CDR2 FQNNGV are derived from the germline V gene. Including cysteine and phenylalanine, the CDR3 has 14 amino acids. The read is trimmed to its CDR3 DNA, 42 bases read in frame from base 1. Between the V and J ends, shortened by 4 bases and 2 bases respectively, the junction contains 12 bases. Libraries were prepared through the immunoSEQ multiplex PCR assay. The multiplex PCR relied on a mix of 60 forward primers for TCR Vbeta segments and 13 reverse primers for TCR Jbeta segments. Amplification of the CDR3 region of rearranged TCR beta genes was performed with a multiplex PCR assay on genomic DNA. Amplified TCR beta libraries were sequenced as 87-base-pair reads on the Illumina HiSeq System. The source study handled its data this way. In a later analysis, tens of millions of unique TCR beta chains were counted across the approximately 640 repertoires, and around 11 million of these chains were shared by at least two donors. To remove PCR and sequencing errors, raw reads were error-corrected and collapsed into unique sequences using a nearest-neighbor algorithm that merged closely related sequences. V, D and J gene segments were assigned by aligning CDR3 sequences to IMGT reference sequences. Each retained sequence needed at least a six-nucleotide match to both a V gene segment and a J gene segment. Rearrangements were called productive when the CDR3 lacked stop codons and stayed in frame with V and J; all others were non-productive. CDR3 was defined by IMGT convention, running from the second conserved V-encoded cysteine to the conserved J-encoded phenylalanine. In an earlier analysis of more than 550 of the donors, sequences lacking an unambiguous match to a single V gene segment were excluded. In an earlier analysis of approximately 550 of the donors, V segments were called functional above 56.7% productive rearrangements and were called segregating when the between-donor standard deviation exceeded 5%. A statistical classification framework was built to diagnose cytomegalovirus status from the catalog of TCR beta chain sequences. In a later analysis, TCR nucleotide sequences were compared against IMGT/GENE-DB human TR gene sequences so that V and J genes could be assigned. The TCRdist pipeline was used in a later analysis to assign CDR3 sequences and most-parsimonious VDJ recombination scenarios. A later analysis defined each TCR beta chain by its CDR3 amino acid sequence plus V-gene family, and excluded reads lacking a unique V-gene family. A later analysis removed roughly 590 highly shared, low-generation-probability nucleotide sequences to deal with suspected cross-contamination and a sequencing artifact. In a later analysis, a clonal expansion index for each public chain was calculated from normalized within-repertoire ranks of inferred template counts. In a later analysis, generation probabilities were computed with a VDJ recombination model fitted to out-of-frame rearrangements, and the resulting probabilities were checked against IGoR. In a later analysis, TCR-TCR, TCR-HLA and TCR-CMV co-occurrence was scored with hypergeometric tests, and a repertoire-size bias correction was applied to TCR pairs. A later analysis estimated false discovery rates by permuting HLA or CMV assignments 20 times. A later analysis grouped co-occurring TCRs with DBSCAN, adding TCRdist sequence similarity when clustering within HLA-allele-positive subsets. Co-occurrence clustering excluded repertoires with fewer than 30,000 or more than 120,000 public chains, plus five with anomalous nucleotide sharing. Not all clones reach the TCRdb copy of this immuneACCESS table, which keeps in-frame sequences only. Checked studies attribute under half of the gap to unresolved V genes and leave the rest unexplained. Clonal size and the V and J genes are those of that table, whereas D and trimming came from the DNA. The sample contains some 150,000 clones, more than 80% of them found a single time. About 13% of the sample is held by the ten biggest clonotypes.

The cohort comprised some 680 healthy bone marrow donors. At the time of sampling, all cohort members were nominally healthy, though unrecorded immune exposures were likely present. The donor was CMV seronegative and belonged to the group of over 300 seronegative cohort members. A peripheral blood sample was collected from each donor, and TCR beta sequencing was performed on peripheral blood mononuclear cells. The Qiagen DNeasy Blood Extraction Kit was used to extract genomic DNA from the blood cell samples. A note on this clone: The target of this receptor is not known. No base quality information exists; no much larger clone differs at one position.

The full study reports these points: At a false discovery rate of 0.05, a later analysis linked 16,000 or so TCR beta sequences to specific HLA alleles. When HLA alleles, especially DR and DQ, strongly co-occurred, attributing TCR associations to individual alleles was difficult. Compared with the 666-donor mean, donors in an Asian-associated ancestry cluster had fewer N-insertions in productive TCRs, according to a later genetic analysis. Only TCR beta chains were sequenced in this cohort, and the absence of alpha or paired-chain data limited detectable features. Correlated functional status among segregating V segments might reflect linkage disequilibrium, but an unknown experimental factor could not be ruled out. Most TCR sequences were observed very rarely across donors, whereas some public TCRs were present in many individuals. Cytomegalovirus status was reported to be diagnosed by the classifier with high specificity and sensitivity in both the original and validation cohorts. A further reported finding was that TCR beta sequences accurately predicted the HLA-A and HLA-B alleles for most subjects in the first cohort. Compared with equally common non-associated chains, HLA-associated TCR beta chains in a later analysis were more clonally expanded and had lower generation probabilities. The authors suggested that the approach could potentially be generalized to other disease states and immunological phenotypes. Most CMV-associated TCR beta chains appeared to be HLA-restricted in a later analysis, and the HLA associations seemed to be driven largely by CMV exposure. In an earlier analysis of a few hundred of the donors, most TCR beta V segments were observed in productive rearrangements about 87% or about 30% of the time, broadly matching IMGT annotations. Sequencing depth was assumed to be roughly uniform across donors in the presence/absence analyses, though that assumption may not hold. The study listed approximately 150 TCR beta chains as associated with cytomegalovirus. Three of the identified cytomegalovirus-associated TCR beta chains were confirmed in vitro to be specific for cytomegalovirus antigens. Because HLA typing was unavailable for some donors at each locus, only the typed subset was used in association tests. Because the 87-base-pair reads could not distinguish some IMGT-functional V segments, including TRBV6-2 and TRBV6-3, those segments were excluded. A cluster of highly shared sequence variants was judged likely to represent a technical artifact of the sequencing pipeline. About 15 rarely observed V segments, including chromosome 9 orphons, were excluded from the earlier analysis of just under 600 of the donors because counts were too low. V-gene and J-gene trimming of TCR beta chains was associated with a missense DCLRE1C variant in a later genetic analysis, and the association was replicated in an independent cohort. A later analysis reported that several top co-occurrence clusters appeared linked to parvovirus B19, influenza, CMV and Epstein-Barr virus. A later analysis found that TCR association rates varied across HLA loci, with DRB1 alleles showing the most associated TCRs and HLA-C alleles the fewest. The only immune exposure information available for the cohort was CMV serostatus.

Recombination joined TRBV11-2 with TRBJ2-7; TRBD2 might be the D gene, on 5 matching bases. The TCR was taken from a woman between 45 and 65 years old in good health and CMV-seronegative. Input material: PBMCs. The DNA is as follows: TGTGCCAGCAGCTCCGGGGAGCCGCCCTACGAGCAGTACTTC. Its translation is CASSSGEPPYEQYF.